Here is one TCR beta chain with its context. Its binding antigen is unknown. No much larger clone exists at a distance of one base, and base qualities are not known. Collaborating institutions collected whole blood in K2EDTA tubes following their own protocols. For TCRbeta analysis, collaborators shipped samples in one of three forms: frozen whole blood, isolated PBMCs, or DNA extracted from either of those sample types. This specimen comes from a study of blood T cell repertoires in COVID-19 (dated by TCRdb to 2020 to 2022). About the study as a whole: Collaborator samples came from the United States, Italy and Spain and covered acute and convalescent phases of COVID-19. The material from the prospective study consisted of cDNA or gDNA derived from T cells, B-cell-depleted T cells, or PBMCs. Deeply sampled blood TCRbeta repertoires from subjects exposed to, actively infected with, or recovered from COVID-19 were included in the dataset. Where HLA class I and class II types were available, the types were taken from metadata supplied by the sample provider, not from assay-based typing. Samples came from the ongoing ImmuneRACE study (first 160 participants) plus 1,254 subjects from 6 global collaborators. The sample metadata nearly always contained a de-identified subject ID, COVID-19 status, age in years and sex. The repertoires were made available in a free public database intended to serve as a resource for research on the immune response to SARS-CoV-2.

TCRbeta CDR3 regions were amplified from genomic DNA using the immunoSEQ Assay, a bias-controlled multiplex PCR. Concerning the study's data processing: The number of nucleated cells in each sample was estimated from the amplification of reference gene primers within the assay. Sequence reads were collapsed and filtered to measure the absolute abundance of every unique TCRbeta CDR3 rearrangement. For each sample, productive Simpson clonality was calculated by taking the square root of Simpson's diversity index across productive rearrangements. The clones in this table, taken by TCRdb from immuneACCESS, are in-frame only. Not every clone is retained; where verified, under half of the shortfall comes from an unresolved V gene, and the cause of the rest is unknown. V and J calls and clone size are those listed in that table; D and trimming were worked out from the DNA. This sample has some 150,000 clones in its table, and 87% of those were observed once. Around 0.91% of the sample comes from the top ten.

General conclusions and limits of the study: Clinical and demographic metadata were provided uncurated, with the amount varying by source and participant.

The germline V gene sets CDR1 to SGHTA and CDR2 to FQGNSA. V loses 6 bases, J loses 2 bases, and the germline ends lie 13 bases apart. Including the terminal cysteine and phenylalanine, the CDR3 comprises 14 residues. Only CDR3 DNA remains: 42 bases, in frame from the first base. Sequencing was performed on peripheral blood. The receptor comes from a woman aged 45-60 years with acute or convalescent COVID-19. The chain couples TRBV7-2 to TRBJ1-2; the D gene is possibly TRBD1, with 6 bases matching. The CDR3 region has the sequence CASSLGTLNYGYTF. The DNA reads TGTGCCAGCAGTCTAGGGACACTAAACTATGGCTACACCTTC. Joined to the reference TRBV7-2 and TRBJ1-2 proteins, this CDR3 gives the full variable domain: GAGVSQSPSNKVTEKGKDVELRCDPISGHTALYWYRQSLGQGLEFLIYFQGNSAPDKSGLPSDRFSAERTGGSVSTLTIQRTQQEDSAVYLCASSLGTLNYGYTFGSGTRLTVV.